These 10 T cell receptor beta chains came from one sample sequenced in a study of T cells in Graves' hyperthyroidism and ophthalmopathy. RNA transcripts served as the template for amplifying TCR beta CDR3 regions. The HTBI primer set served for first-round RT-PCR of the TCR CDR3. One entry per CDR3 protein, called by TCRdb with MiXCR from the multiplex PCR reads. This repertoire shows 470,000 or so distinct CDR3 sequences, around 20% found once; its top ten account for 26%. The sequenced material came from blood. These receptors came from a man younger than 35 with Graves' hyperthyroidism.

This clonotype was counted ten times or more. The gene calls are TRBV28 and TRBJ2-5; D perhaps matches TRBD2 (7 bases). The CDR3 contains 13 residues. Trimming pared 8 bases from V and 10 bases from J, leaving 20 bases between. The germline V gene encodes CDR1 MDHEN and CDR2 SYDVKM. CDR3 amino acids: CASVSRGGGDQYF. The CDR3 region has the DNA TGTGCCAGCGTTTCCAGGGGCGGGGGCGACCAGTACTTC.

This clonotype has a count of ten or more. This chain links TRBV6-1 with TRBJ1-2; D is unclear. In germline, CDR1 is MNHNS, CDR2 SASEGT. The CDR3 contains 13 residues. Trimming removed 2 bases at V and 1 base at J, with 5 bases between. The DNA of the CDR3 is TGTGCCAGCAGTGAAAATGATAACTATGGCTACACCTTC. It codes for CASSENDNYGYTF.

This clonotype was seen repeatedly, ten times or more. This chain uses TRBV12-3 or TRBV12-4 with TRBJ2-2; weak D call: TRBD2 (5 bases). The germline V and J ends were trimmed by 6 bases and 2 bases, with 22 bases remaining between them. The CDR3 sequence is 18 residues long. CDR3 residues: CASSPHPTSGPNTGELFF. The CDR3 bases are TGTGCCAGCAGCCCCCACCCAACTAGTGGGCCTAACACCGGGGAGCTGTTTTTT.

This clonotype was counted at least ten times. The chain couples TRBV7-2 to TRBJ2-7, with 9 positions matching TRBD1. CDR1 SGHTA and CDR2 FQGNSA come from the germline V gene. V lost 5 bases and J lost 4; bases outside the gene matches: 9. CDR3 length equals 15 residues. As DNA, the CDR3 is TGTGCCAGCAGCCGCAGAACAGGGGGCATATACGAGCAGTACTTC. Amino acid sequence: CASSRRTGGIYEQYF.

This clonotype was seen at least ten times. The V call is TRBV14, the J call TRBJ1-1, with D uncertain. This CDR3 contains 13 residues. V was shortened by 1 base and J by 5 bases, with 8 bases between the two germline ends. Germline CDR1 and CDR2: SGHDN and FVKESK. The CDR3: CASSQGTATEAFF. CDR3 DNA: TGTGCCAGCAGCCAAGGGACCGCAACTGAAGCTTTCTTT.

V usage is TRBV7-9 and J usage is TRBJ2-7; D uncertain. Germline V gene data show CDR1 as SEHNR and CDR2 as FQNEAQ (reference sequence). The CDR3 spans 13 residues. Trimming took off 1 base at V and 4 bases at J, with 8 bases between the two ends. CDR3 region: CASSLDPWYEQYF. The CDR3 bases are TGTGCCAGCAGCTTAGATCCTTGGTACGAGCAGTACTTC.

This clonotype was counted many times. The CDR3 bases are TGCGCCAGCAGCTTGTCGAAGGGGGAAGAGACCCAGTACTTC. This encodes CASSLSKGEETQYF. This chain uses TRBV5-1 with TRBJ2-5; TRBD1 is a possible D gene (6 bases). The CDR3 length is 14 residues. Germline-derived CDR1 and CDR2 are SGHRS and YFSETQ. V shed 1 base and J shed 3 bases, with 10 bases lying between them.

This clonotype was detected ten times or more. The CDR3 coding sequence is TGTGCCAGCAGTTTCTCCGCAGGGGGCTTCGGGGAGACCCAGTACTTC. This gives the protein CASSFSAGGFGETQYF. The V and J genes are TRBV12-3 or TRBV12-4 and TRBJ2-5; 8 bases fit TRBD1. The CDR3 is 16 amino acids. After removal of 3 bases from V and 5 bases from J, the junction contained 11 bases not matched to a gene.

The table lists this clonotype with many counts. The chain uses TRBV30 and TRBJ1-1; 8 bases fit TRBD1. The germline V gene has CDR1 GTSNPN and CDR2 SVGIG (reference sequence). The CDR3 extends over 12 amino acids. The V segment lost 5 bases and the J segment 1 base; nucleotides outside the gene matches: 0. This CDR3 reads CAWGQGNTEAFF. CDR3 coding DNA: TGTGCCTGGGGACAGGGGAACACTGAAGCTTTCTTT. The variable domain in full, completed from reference TRBV30 and TRBJ1-1, reads SQTIHQWPATLVQPVGSPLSLECTVEGTSNPNLYWYRQAAGRGLQLLFYSVGIGQISSEVPQNLSASRPQDRQFILSSKKLLLSDSGFYLCAWGQGNTEAFFGQGTRLTVV.

This clonotype has a count of ten or more. The rearrangement joins TRBV28 to TRBJ2-2, with D unclear. Deletions cut 4 bases from V and 4 bases from J, with 10 bases between. This CDR3 has 14 amino acids. In germline, CDR1 is MDHEN, CDR2 SYDVKM. The CDR3 spells CASSWGSGTGELFF. The CDR3 DNA sequence: TGTGCCAGCAGTTGGGGTAGTGGCACCGGGGAGCTGTTTTTT.